The clone carrying this T cell receptor (beta chain) was detected only a few times. The authors' processing: Amplification from reference gene primers served as the basis for estimated nucleated cell counts. The protocol was immunoSEQ multiplex PCR, while the TCRdb copy is restricted to in-frame clones and leaves out a portion. V, J and clone size derive from that table, while D and trimming were established from the DNA sequence. The sample holds tens of thousands of clones, 70% to 90% seen once. The germline gives CDR1 MNHNY, CDR2 SVGAGI (reference sequence). The CDR3 is 19 amino acids. V trimming: 5 bases; J trimming: 0 bases; junction bases outside the gene matches: 13. This sample was taken from a study of blood T cell repertoires in COVID-19. Study context: Sites across the United States, Italy and Spain contributed samples from acute and convalescent COVID-19. From T cells, B-cell-depleted T cells, or PBMCs came the material, which was cDNA or gDNA.

This chain uses TRBV6-6 with TRBJ2-3; 11 bases agree with TRBD2. The receptor was isolated from a woman aged 60 to 75 with active COVID-19. Sequences were obtained from peripheral blood. CDR3 in DNA: TGTGCCAGCAGTGGATCATTTTTAGCGGGGGGGACTAGCACAGATACGCAGTATTTT. Translating it yields CASSGSFLAGGTSTDTQYF.